The clone carrying this TCR beta chain has only a few counts. This record comes from a study of beta chain features in type 1 diabetes. Sequencing targeted expressed TCRB transcripts, as all isolated RNA had been reverse transcribed. The protocol was immunoSEQ multiplex PCR, while the TCRdb copy is restricted to in-frame clones and leaves out a portion. Seen here are around 200,000 clones, about 13% observed once, and the top ten hold 0.62%. Trimming removed 6 bases from V and 5 bases from J; junction bases left unmatched: 6. Germline assignment: CDR1 SGHRS and CDR2 YFSETQ. This CDR3 spans 14 amino acids.

This receptor was identified in a woman in her late teens or twenties in good health. The chain carries TRBV5-1 and TRBJ2-3, with TRBD2 matching over 10 bases. The sequencing input was central memory CD4+ T cells from blood. The CDR3 reads CASMDASGGDTQYF. The CDR3 DNA reads as TGCGCCAGCATGGATGCTAGCGGGGGAGATACGCAGTATTTT.